Presented here are 29 T cell receptor beta chains from one specimen sequenced in a study of shared clonotypes between healthy human individuals. Naive CD8 cells were CD45RO-negative, positively selected for CCR7, excluding terminally differentiated effector memory CD45RA+ cells. TCRdb keeps only in-frame clones here, not all; method: immunoSEQ multiplex PCR. The repertoire consists of about 2.2 million clones, with just over 90% occurring once and the leading ten covering around 1.7%. Sequenced material: naive CD8+ T cells from PBMCs. Every receptor here comes from a man between 18 and 29 years old in good health. Some clones in this sample may be carry-over from other donors' samples.

The chain combines TRBV5-1 with TRBJ1-1; 8 positions match TRBD1. This CDR3 spans 16 amino acids. Losses at the gene ends were 0 bases for V and 5 bases for J; bases not matched to a gene: 9. CDR1 and CDR2 from the germline V gene are SGHRS and YFSETQ. The CDR3 protein is CASSLARGPEGTEAFF. The CDR3 DNA follows: TGCGCCAGCAGCTTGGCCAGGGGGCCCGAAGGTACTGAAGCTTTCTTT.

The rearrangement links TRBV10-1 to TRBJ1-5; the D gene is possibly TRBD1 (5 bases). The germline gives CDR1 WNHNN, CDR2 SYGVQD (reference sequence). The V and J ends lost 3 bases and 0 bases respectively, with 15 bases between them. This CDR3 has 17 residues. The CDR3 DNA sequence: TGCGCCAGCAGTGAACCGGGACCCCCTGGTAGCAATCAGCCCCAGCATTTT. This gives the protein CASSEPGPPGSNQPQHF.

To note about this clone: Other nucleotide sequences from this sample produce the same CDR3. The chain has TRBV4-3 and TRBJ2-7; D might be TRBD1 (6 bases). The V end lost 0 bases, the J end lost 4 bases, and 13 bases lay between the germline ends. This CDR3 is built from 15 residues. Germline V gene data show CDR1 as LGHNA and CDR2 as YSLEER. The CDR3 nucleotides read TGCGCCAGCAGCCAAGAAACCGGGACACAGTACGAGCAGTACTTC. Translation: CASSQETGTQYEQYF.

Written as DNA, the CDR3 is TGTGCCAGCAGCTTAGAAGACCGTTATAGGCATCTCGAGCAGTACTTC. It translates to CASSLEDRYRHLEQYF. V usage is TRBV7-2 and J usage is TRBJ2-7; D unclear. Germline loops: CDR1 SGHTA, CDR2 FQGNSA. V was cut by 1 base and J by 6 bases, with 19 bases left in between. CDR3 length: 16 residues. Full variable domain (outside the CDR3, taken from reference TRBV7-2 and TRBJ2-7): GAGVSQSPSNKVTEKGKDVELRCDPISGHTALYWYRQSLGQGLEFLIYFQGNSAPDKSGLPSDRFSAERTGGSVSTLTIQRTQQEDSAVYLCASSLEDRYRHLEQYFGPGTRLTVT.

This clone occurred once. Other DNA sequences in the sample encode the same CDR3. The chain employs TRBV6-1 and TRBJ1-2; 9 nucleotides match TRBD1. Germline CDR1 MNHNS, CDR2 SASEGT. The CDR3 covers 13 residues. Trimming at V came to 8 bases and at J to 2 bases, leaving 3 bases not matched to a gene. The CDR3 spells CASRTGANYGYTF. The CDR3 bases are TGTGCCAGCCGGACAGGGGCAAACTATGGCTACACCTTC.

The J gene is TRBJ2-1, the V gene TRBV9; 11 bases agree with TRBD2. Germline lookup yields CDR1 SGDLS and CDR2 YYNGEE. CDR3 size: 15 residues. After removal of 4 bases from V and 4 bases from J, the junction contained 4 bases not matched to a gene. The CDR3 region has the DNA TGTGCCAGCAGCATGGGACTAGCGGAGTACAATGAGCAGTTCTTC. Its translation: CASSMGLAEYNEQFF.

In DNA, the CDR3 is TGTGCCAGCAGCTTGGAAGACAGAAGCTCCTACGAGCAGTACTTC. The encoded protein is CASSLEDRSSYEQYF. J is TRBJ2-7 and V is TRBV5-4; D possibly corresponds to TRBD1 (5 bases). Trimming pared 0 bases from V and 0 bases from J, leaving 10 bases between. The germline CDR1 and CDR2 sequences are SGHNT and YYREEE (reference sequence). This CDR3 region has 15 residues.

J is TRBJ2-5 and V is TRBV2; maybe TRBD2 (6 bases). V was trimmed by 6 bases and J by 0 bases, leaving 8 bases between them. Germline CDR1 and CDR2: SNHLY and FYNNEI. The CDR3 totals 13 residues. The CDR3 is CASRPGDQETQYF. DNA for the CDR3: TGTGCCAGCAGACCGGGGGACCAAGAGACCCAGTACTTC.

This chain joins TRBV10-3 and TRBJ2-6, with D maybe TRBD1 (5 bases). The CDR3 loop spans 14 amino acids. Trimming cost V 9 bases and J 1 base, with 10 bases left between them. CDR1 and CDR2 from the germline V gene are ENHRY and SYGVKD. This chain's CDR3 is CAILRGSGANVLTF. In DNA form, the CDR3 reads TGTGCCATACTTAGGGGTTCTGGGGCCAACGTCCTGACTTTC.

Concerning this clone: The sample carries other DNA sequences with the same CDR3. The V call is TRBV7-8, the J call TRBJ1-5; D remains unclear. The germline V and J ends were trimmed by 0 bases and 7 bases, with 10 bases remaining between them. The CDR3 spans 14 residues. The germline gives CDR1 SGHVS, CDR2 FQNEAQ. DNA for the CDR3: TGTGCCAGCAGCTTAGCTGGTTTGTCCCAGCCCCAGCATTTT. Protein: CASSLAGLSQPQHF.

CDR3 sequence reads: CASSPRLAPTYEQYF. In DNA form, the CDR3 reads TGTGCCAGCAGCCCGCGACTAGCGCCAACCTACGAGCAGTACTTC. The chain employs TRBV9 and TRBJ2-7; 8 bases line up with TRBD2. Per germline, CDR1 SGDLS and CDR2 YYNGEE. Unmatched junction bases numbered 8, after V lost 4 bases and J lost 2 bases. The CDR3 sequence is 15 residues long. Filled out from reference TRBV9 and TRBJ2-7, the complete variable domain reads DSGVTQTPKHLITATGQRVTLRCSPRSGDLSVYWYQQSLDQGLQFLIQYYNGEERAKGNILERFSAQQFPDLHSELNLSSLELGDSALYFCASSPRLAPTYEQYFGPGTRLTVT.

The CDR3 here is CAGHRTGELFF. As DNA, the CDR3 is TGTGCCGGGCACCGGACCGGGGAGCTGTTTTTT. J is TRBJ2-2 and V is TRBV30, with D hard to call. CDR1 is GTSNPN and CDR2 is SVGIG in the germline V gene (reference sequence). V was pared by 8 bases and J by 5 bases, with 9 bases between. This CDR3 region has 11 residues.

This clone came up once. The chain joins TRBV4-1 to TRBJ2-5, with TRBD1 as a possible D gene (6 bases). Germline-derived CDR1 and CDR2 are MGHRA and YSYEKL. V dropped 2 bases and J dropped 5 bases, with 21 bases sitting between them. The CDR3 is made up of 17 amino acids. The CDR3 region is CASSQIPRTANGETQYF. CDR3 sequence (DNA): TGCGCCAGCAGCCAAATCCCTCGGACAGCAAATGGGGAGACCCAGTACTTC.

Concerning this clone: This CDR3 is also generated by other DNA sequences in the sample. The J gene is TRBJ2-7, the V gene TRBV15; D tentatively fits TRBD1 or TRBD2 (5 bases each). Trimming left V 0 bases short and J 0 bases short, with 9 bases between. CDR3 length: 15 amino acids. The V gene's germline CDR1 is LNHNV and CDR2 YYDKDF (reference sequence). CDR3 amino acids: CATSREPGSSYEQYF. The CDR3 DNA sequence: TGTGCCACCAGCAGAGAGCCAGGGAGCTCCTACGAGCAGTACTTC.

This sequence joins TRBV18 and TRBJ2-7; D is ambiguous. Germline lookup yields CDR1 KGHSH and CDR2 LQKENI. Deletions cut 2 bases from V and 6 bases from J, with 11 bases between. The CDR3 consists of 13 residues. The CDR3 region has the DNA TGTGCCAGCTCACCAGGTAACCCCCTCGAGCAGTACTTC. Protein: CASSPGNPLEQYF.

The rearrangement uses TRBV27 and TRBJ1-2, with D perhaps TRBD1 (5 bases). Trimming took 3 bases from V and 4 from J, leaving 15 bases between them. From germline, CDR1 is MNHEY and CDR2 SMNVEV (reference sequence). This CDR3 region has 15 residues. The CDR3 sequence is CASSFGSEGFYGYTF. In nucleotides, the CDR3 is TGTGCCAGCAGTTTCGGATCCGAGGGGTTCTATGGCTACACCTTC.

Here the CDR3 reads CANPEGGRGYEQYF. The DNA for the CDR3 is TGTGCCAATCCCGAAGGCGGGCGGGGTTACGAGCAGTACTTC. V and J are TRBV19 and TRBJ2-7; maybe TRBD2 (6 bases). Germline lookup yields CDR1 LNHDA and CDR2 SQIVND (reference sequence). The CDR3 runs to 14 residues. Trimming stripped 10 bases from V and 4 bases from J, with 20 bases between.

The V call is TRBV5-6, the J call TRBJ1-1; the D is unclear. CDR1 is SGHDT, CDR2 YYEEEE, per germline. Between the trimmed V and J ends, which lost 4 bases and 2 bases, there was a span of 6 bases. CDR3 length: 12 residues. The CDR3 here is CASSHRNTEAFF. Written as DNA, the CDR3 is TGTGCCAGCAGCCACCGAAACACTGAAGCTTTCTTT.

The chain is built from TRBV6-1 and TRBJ2-3; a weak D match, TRBD2 (6 bases). V lost 0 bases, J lost 3 bases, and 13 bases lay in between. CDR3 size: 16 residues. Germline V CDR1 and CDR2: MNHNS, SASEGT. For the CDR3, the DNA is TGTGCCAGCAGTGAAGCCCCCTGGGGGGTGACAGATACGCAGTATTTT. It encodes CASSEAPWGVTDTQYF.

Comments on this clone: Other DNA variants within this sample encode the same CDR3. The V call is TRBV6-5, the J call TRBJ2-1; D perhaps matches TRBD2 (5 bases). V lost 0 bases to trimming and J lost 4 bases, with 13 bases between them. Germline CDR1 MNHEY, CDR2 SVGAGI. The CDR3 loop spans 16 amino acids. The CDR3 DNA follows: TGTGCCAGCAGTTACTCGGTGGGAGAGTCTTACAATGAGCAGTTCTTC. Translating it yields CASSYSVGESYNEQFF.

This chain joins TRBV5-1 and TRBJ2-7; D assignment may be TRBD1 or TRBD2 (5 bases each). From germline, CDR1 is SGHRS and CDR2 YFSETQ. Trimming left V 4 bases short and J 3 bases short, with 14 bases between. The CDR3 loop spans 14 amino acids. CDR3 loop: CASSPPGPNYEQYF. The CDR3, as DNA: TGCGCCAGCAGCCCCCCGGGACCAAACTACGAGCAGTACTTC.

This chain links TRBV28 with TRBJ1-1; TRBD1 is a possible D gene (5 bases). Between the trimmed V and J ends, which lost 3 bases and 0 bases, there was a span of 17 bases. The CDR3 loop spans 17 amino acids. Germline lookup yields CDR1 MDHEN and CDR2 SYDVKM. CDR3 sequence: CASSFSYGGLMNTEAFF. The CDR3 bases are TGTGCCAGCAGTTTCTCTTATGGGGGACTTATGAACACTGAAGCTTTCTTT. The complete variable domain, with remaining parts taken from reference TRBV28 and TRBJ1-1, reads DVKVTQSSRYLVKRTGEKVFLECVQDMDHENMFWYRQDPGLGLRLIYFSYDVKMKEKGDIPEGYSVSREKKERFSLILESASTNQTSMYLCASSFSYGGLMNTEAFFGQGTRLTVV.

Of note for this clone: This sample also contains other DNA sequences that code for the same CDR3. The chain links TRBV27 to TRBJ2-1; no firm D call. The V end lost 6 bases, the J end lost 4 bases, and 13 bases lay between the germline ends. CDR3 length equals 14 residues. Per the germline V gene, CDR1 is MNHEY and CDR2 is SMNVEV (reference sequence). The CDR3 nucleotides read TGTGCCAGCAGCCCCGGGCTAACATACAATGAGCAGTTCTTC. It yields the protein CASSPGLTYNEQFF.

The J gene is TRBJ2-1, the V gene TRBV7-9, with D perhaps TRBD1 (6 bases). The CDR3 contains 15 residues. Trimming removed 3 bases from V and 2 bases from J, with 11 bases in between. Germline CDR1 is SEHNR and CDR2 is FQNEAQ (reference sequence). CDR3 region: CASSFGTLTYNEQFF. The CDR3 nucleotides read TGTGCCAGCAGCTTCGGGACACTAACCTACAATGAGCAGTTCTTC.

The V gene is TRBV27, the J gene TRBJ2-1, with D perhaps matching TRBD1 (6 bases). CDR3 length: 15 amino acids. Trimming pared 8 bases from V and 8 bases from J, leaving 22 bases between. Looked up from germline, CDR1 is MNHEY and CDR2 is SMNVEV (reference sequence). CDR3: CASGVGTTRWDEQFF. CDR3 bases: TGTGCCAGCGGGGTTGGGACAACTCGTTGGGATGAGCAGTTCTTC.

The chain has TRBV12-5 and TRBJ2-2; a possible D gene is TRBD2 (5 bases). Trimming removed 6 bases from V and 6 bases from J, with 5 bases in between. The CDR3 is 11 amino acids. Germline values: CDR1 LGHNT, CDR2 FRNRAP. The CDR3 region is CASGDSGELFF. The CDR3 bases are TGTGCTAGTGGGGACTCCGGGGAGCTGTTTTTT.

V is TRBV27 and J is TRBJ2-7; 9 bases are a match to TRBD1. The V gene's germline CDR1 is MNHEY and CDR2 SMNVEV (reference sequence). This CDR3 spans 13 amino acids. V trimming: 5 bases; J trimming: 7 bases; junction bases outside the gene matches: 6. The CDR3 DNA follows: TGTGCCAGCAGTGGAACGACAGGGGGGGAGCAGTACTTC. Amino acid sequence: CASSGTTGGEQYF.

This chain uses TRBV6-1 with TRBJ1-4, with D perhaps TRBD1 (5 bases). Trimming stripped 6 bases from V and 13 bases from J, with 12 bases between. This CDR3 contains 11 residues. Germline loops: CDR1 MNHNS, CDR2 SASEGT. This CDR3 is CASSNRFGLFF. The CDR3, as DNA: TGTGCCAGCAGCAACAGGTTTGGACTGTTTTTT.

The chain carries TRBV28 and TRBJ1-2, with D uncertain. This CDR3 has 14 amino acids. V was clipped by 6 bases and J by 0 bases, with 11 bases between them. Looked up from germline, CDR1 is MDHEN and CDR2 is SYDVKM. Here the CDR3 reads CASRAASTNYGYTF. The CDR3 bases are TGTGCCAGCAGAGCAGCCTCAACTAACTATGGCTACACCTTC.